This T cell receptor beta chain stems from a study of T cells in Graves' hyperthyroidism and ophthalmopathy. This clonotype was observed at least ten times. Its antigen remains unknown. The CDR3 runs 16 residues. V shed 5 bases, J shed 2 bases, and the junction held 9 bases outside the gene matches. Germline assignment: CDR1 MNHNS and CDR2 SASEGT. Patients with ophthalmopathy all had a Clinical Activity Score of at least 3, a NOSPECS grade of at least 4 and duration under 3 months. Authors of the study amplified TCR beta CDR3 regions from RNA transcripts. The HTBI primer set was used in a first-round RT-PCR of the TCR CDR3. TCRdb independently ran MiXCR on the multiplex PCR reads; one entry per CDR3 protein. Found here are fewer than 500,000 distinct CDR3 sequences, about 14% of them singletons; the top ten hold roughly a fifth. Study-wide points: Most thyroid clonotypes expanded above 0.001 were also detected in blood.

V is TRBV6-1 and J is TRBJ2-5; 9 nucleotides align to TRBD1. The material sequenced was blood. The receptor was isolated from a woman aged 30 to 39 with Graves' ophthalmopathy. For the CDR3, the DNA is TGTGCCAGCAGTCCCGGGACAGGGACCCTTCAAGAGACCCAGTACTTC. This sequence encodes CASSPGTGTLQETQYF.